The next 26 T cell receptor beta chains were all read from a single sample in a study. The sorted Tregs were CD4+CD25+CD127-/low cells. MiXCR was run by TCRdb on the 5' RACE reads, yielding one entry per CDR3 protein. The sample shows about 9,800 distinct CDR3 sequences, approximately 25% of them seen only once. The source material was Tregs sorted from blood. Receptors were obtained from a female donor with breast cancer.

This clonotype is labeled medium-sized (0.01 to 0.1%). The chain uses TRBV13 and TRBJ2-1; no definite D call. Germline V gives CDR1 PRHDT, CDR2 FYEKMQ (reference sequence). Deletions cut 0 bases from V and 5 bases from J, with 11 bases between. CDR3 length: 15 amino acids. The CDR3 sequence: CASSLGPSSNNEQFF. Here the CDR3 DNA reads TGTGCCAGCAGCTTAGGGCCTAGTAGCAACAATGAGCAGTTCTTC.

This clonotype was observed at least ten times. CDR3 DNA sequence: TGCGCCAGCAGTGGTATACCGGGCTCCTACAATGAGCAGTTCTTC. Translating gives CASSGIPGSYNEQFF. The J gene is TRBJ2-1, the V gene TRBV10-2; D unclear. This CDR3 comprises 15 residues. Germline V lookup: CDR1 WSHSY, CDR2 SAAADI. V lost 4 bases to trimming and J lost 0 bases, with 10 bases between them.

By sample share, this clonotype is medium-sized. The V gene is TRBV9, the J gene TRBJ2-1; no clear D. Between the trimmed V and J ends, which lost 1 base and 0 bases, there was a span of 14 bases. Germline lookup yields CDR1 SGDLS and CDR2 YYNGEE. This CDR3 spans 17 amino acids. CDR3 region: CASSVWGSSSSYNEQFF. CDR3 nucleotide sequence: TGTGCCAGCAGCGTATGGGGTAGCAGTAGCTCCTACAATGAGCAGTTCTTC.

This clonotype appeared a few times. J is TRBJ1-1 and V is TRBV5-1, with D unclear. This CDR3 is 15 amino acids long. With 0 bases removed from V and 1 base from J, the gap between germline ends came to 10 bases. Germline assignment: CDR1 SGHRS and CDR2 YFSETQ. CDR3 in DNA: TGCGCCAGCAGCTTGGCCCCAACAGAGAACACTGAAGCTTTCTTT. It specifies CASSLAPTENTEAFF.

This chain joins TRBV20-1 and TRBJ2-7, with TRBD2 identical over 8 bases. V gave up 6 bases and J gave up 0 bases; unmatched junction bases: 7. This CDR3 has 14 residues. Germline V gene lookup returns CDR1 DFQATT and CDR2 SNEGSKA (reference sequence). The CDR3 region is CSASGLAVSYEQYF. CDR3 in DNA: TGCAGTGCAAGCGGACTAGCCGTCTCCTACGAGCAGTACTTC.

By proportion, this clonotype is medium-sized (0.01 to 0.1%). This chain uses TRBV5-5 with TRBJ1-2, with a possible D match to TRBD1 (5 bases). The CDR3 spans 16 residues. CDR1 is SGHKS and CDR2 is YYEKEE in the germline V gene (reference sequence). V shed 5 bases and J shed 7 bases, with 24 bases lying between them. For the CDR3, the DNA is TGTGCCAGCAGTCTTGAGGTGGGGGAAATCCTGTCTGGCTACACCTTC. Its protein is CASSLEVGEILSGYTF. Full variable domain (remainder filled in from reference TRBV5-5 and TRBJ1-2): DAGVTQSPTHLIKTRGQQVTLRCSPISGHKSVSWYQQVLGQGPQFIFQYYEKEERGRGNFPDRFSARQFPNYSSELNVNALLLGDSALYLCASSLEVGEILSGYTFGSGTRLTVV.

The rearrangement uses TRBV30 and TRBJ2-7; D tentatively fits TRBD1 or TRBD2 (5 bases each). There are 13 residues in the CDR3. Looked up from germline, CDR1 is GTSNPN and CDR2 is SVGIG (reference sequence). The germline V and J ends were trimmed by 8 bases and 3 bases, with 17 bases remaining between them. CDR3 sequence: CAGRTGTDYEQYF. As DNA, the CDR3 is TGTGCCGGCAGGACCGGGACGGACTACGAGCAGTACTTC.

CDR3 sequence: CASSLAVSGNYEQYF. As DNA, the CDR3 is TGTGCCAGCAGCTTAGCGGTTAGCGGGAACTACGAGCAGTACTTC. The chain recombines TRBV11-2 with TRBJ2-7; 8 bases are a match to TRBD2. CDR1 SGHAT and CDR2 FQNNGV come from the germline V gene. The CDR3 covers 15 residues. The V gene end was trimmed by 1 base and the J gene end by 3 bases; junction bases not matched to a gene: 5. Complete variable domain (other parts from reference TRBV11-2 and TRBJ2-7): EAGVAQSPRYKIIEKRQSVAFWCNPISGHATLYWYQQILGQGPKLLIQFQNNGVVDDSQLPKDRFSAERLKGVDSTLKIQPAKLEDSAVYLCASSLAVSGNYEQYFGPGTRLTVT.

This clonotype is classed as medium-sized. V and J are TRBV20-1 and TRBJ2-1; 10 bases match TRBD2. Germline V gene lookup returns CDR1 DFQATT and CDR2 SNEGSKA (reference sequence). The length of the CDR3 is 17 residues. The V and J ends lost 0 bases and 3 bases, in that order; junction bases with no gene match: 8. The DNA for the CDR3 is TGCAGTGCTAGAGATAACCTAGCGGGAGTCTACTACAATGAGCAGTTCTTC. It translates to CSARDNLAGVYYNEQFF.

Notes on this clonotype: An end of the junction differs from the germline gene, which may be a read error. The chain has TRBV5-1 and TRBJ1-1, with unresolved D. The CDR3 sequence is 13 residues long. The germline V gene encodes CDR1 SGHRS and CDR2 YFSETQ. CDR3: CASNSGGPTEAFF. CDR3 DNA sequence: TGCGCTAGCAACTCCGGAGGGCCGACTGAAGCTTTCTTT.

In its sample, this clonotype was seen many times. CDR3 protein: CASSGTRYEQYF. CDR3 DNA: TGTGCCAGCAGCGGGACTAGATACGAGCAGTACTTC. The chain links TRBV5-6 to TRBJ2-7; 8 nucleotides match TRBD2. The junction had 1 base not matched to a gene; V was cut back by 4 bases and J by 4 bases. Germline CDR1 reads SGHDT; CDR2 reads YYEEEE. CDR3 length: 12 residues.

In nucleotides, the CDR3 is TGTGCCAGCAGCGCCCCCCGCGTGGAGGGAATAAGGTACAATGAGCAGTTCTTC. Its protein product is CASSAPRVEGIRYNEQFF. The chain couples TRBV9 to TRBJ2-1; tentative D call: TRBD2 (6 bases). In germline, CDR1 is SGDLS, CDR2 YYNGEE. Trimming stripped 3 bases from V and 4 bases from J, with 23 bases between. This CDR3 is built from 18 residues.

In the case of this clonotype: The germline gene is not matched at one end of the junction; a read error may be the cause. The chain recombines TRBV24-1 with TRBJ2-5, with 8 positions matching TRBD1. The CDR3 runs to 18 residues. Germline CDR1 and CDR2: KGHDR and SFDVKD. The CDR3 region is CASSDLPTDRGGLGAQYF. The CDR3 DNA reads as TGTGCCTCCAGTGATTTGCCGACTGACAGGGGAGGATTAGGGGCCCAGTACTTC.

This clonotype has a count of ten or more. A read error may account for a junction end that differs from germline. The chain couples TRBV7-2 to TRBJ2-1; 9 positions match TRBD2. The CDR3 spans 14 residues. The germline CDR1 and CDR2 sequences are SGHTA and FQGNSA. The CDR3 nucleotides are TGTGCCAGCAGCTCGGGACTAGCTTCAAATGAGCAGTCCTTC. Its translation: CASSSGLASNEQSF.

By share of the sample, this clonotype is medium-sized. CDR3 nucleotide sequence: TGTGCCAGCGGGATCTCCGGGACAGGGGGCTACGAGCAGTACTTC. Its translation is CASGISGTGGYEQYF. This sequence joins TRBV12-3 or TRBV12-4 and TRBJ2-7, with 11 bases aligning to TRBD1. Trimming took 8 bases from V and 3 from J; bases not matched to a gene: 9. CDR3 length equals 15 residues.

Within the sample, this clonotype is medium-sized. The rearrangement links TRBV20-1 to TRBJ1-5; D call uncertain. Between the trimmed V and J ends, which lost 1 base and 3 bases, there was a span of 7 bases. CDR1 and CDR2 (germline): DFQATT, SNEGSKA (reference sequence). The CDR3 runs to 13 residues. The CDR3: CSARAGYNQPQHF. The CDR3 DNA reads as TGCAGTGCTAGAGCCGGGTACAATCAGCCCCAGCATTTT.

This clonotype came up a few times. V usage is TRBV6-1 and J usage is TRBJ2-1; 9 positions match TRBD2. V gave up 3 bases and J gave up 6 bases; unmatched junction bases: 12. Germline CDR1 reads MNHNS; CDR2 reads SASEGT. The CDR3 is 17 residues long. The CDR3 here is CASSDLPSGTTSNEQFF. The CDR3 DNA follows: TGTGCCAGCAGTGATTTACCTAGCGGGACAACCTCCAATGAGCAGTTCTTC.

This clonotype has a handful of counts. The rearrangement joins TRBV6-5 to TRBJ1-1; a weak D match, TRBD1 (6 bases). Trimming removed 6 bases at V and 4 bases at J, with 12 bases between. This CDR3 has 13 residues. Germline assignment: CDR1 MNHEY and CDR2 SVGAGI. The CDR3 DNA is TGTGCCAGCAGGAAACAGGGATCCACTGAAGCTTTCTTT. Translating gives CASRKQGSTEAFF.

This clonotype was seen repeatedly, ten times or more. The chain couples TRBV6-5 to TRBJ2-3; D is unclear. Deletions cut 5 bases from V and 6 bases from J, with 9 bases between. The CDR3 is 12 amino acids. From germline, CDR1 is MNHEY and CDR2 SVGAGI. The CDR3 sequence: CASSPLGDTQYF. In nucleotides, the CDR3 is TGTGCCAGCAGTCCCCTTGGGGATACGCAGTATTTT.

By its share, this clonotype is medium-sized. The chain employs TRBV25-1 and TRBJ1-6; D not certain. Germline-derived CDR1 and CDR2 are MGHDK and SYGVNS. With 1 base removed from V and 6 bases from J, the gap between germline ends came to 7 bases. The CDR3 consists of 14 residues. The CDR3 loop is CASSELRSNSPLHF. CDR3 sequence (DNA): TGTGCCAGCAGTGAATTGCGCAGTAATTCACCCCTCCACTTT. Together with reference TRBV25-1 and TRBJ1-6, the CDR3 gives the full variable domain: EADIYQTPRYLVIGTGKKITLECSQTMGHDKMYWYQQDPGMELHLIHYSYGVNSTEKGDLSSESTVSRIRTEHFPLTLESARPSHTSQYLCASSELRSNSPLHFGNGTRLTVT.

This clonotype qualifies as medium-sized (0.01 to 0.1%). The CDR3 is CASSFNRREAFF. In DNA form, the CDR3 reads TGCGCCAGCAGCTTTAACAGGAGAGAAGCTTTCTTT. The chain carries TRBV5-1 and TRBJ1-1; D is possibly TRBD1 (5 bases). The germline V and J ends were trimmed by 2 bases and 8 bases, with 10 bases remaining between them. This CDR3 contains 12 residues. CDR1 is SGHRS and CDR2 is YFSETQ in the germline V gene. Combining the CDR3 with reference TRBV5-1 and TRBJ1-1 gives the whole variable domain KAGVTQTPRYLIKTRGQQVTLSCSPISGHRSVSWYQQTPGQGLQFLFEYFSETQRNKGNFPGRFSGRQFSNSRSEMNVSTLELGDSALYLCASSFNRREAFFGQGTRLTVV.

The chain combines TRBV4-1 with TRBJ2-7, with D perhaps matching TRBD1 or TRBD2 (6 bases each). The CDR3 is made up of 14 amino acids. Germline V lookup: CDR1 MGHRA, CDR2 YSYEKL. The V end was cut by 1 base, the J end by 6 bases, with 13 bases between. This chain's CDR3 is CASSQGGASGEQYF. The CDR3 coding sequence is TGCGCCAGCAGCCAAGGGGGGGCCTCGGGCGAGCAGTACTTC.

This clonotype has a handful of counts. This chain uses TRBV4-2 with TRBJ2-7; TRBD2 matches at 8 bases. The CDR3 totals 16 residues. J gave up 4 bases and V 0 bases, and 8 bases lay outside the gene matches. Germline assignment: CDR1 LGHNA and CDR2 YNFKEQ. The CDR3 coding sequence is TGTGCCAGCAGCCAAGAGGCCCACAGCGGGAGTTACGAGCAGTACTTC. This gives the protein CASSQEAHSGSYEQYF.

This clonotype has a count of ten or more. The chain has TRBV9 and TRBJ2-3; 7 nucleotides match TRBD2. This CDR3 region has 15 residues. J was trimmed by 2 bases and V by 7 bases; bases with no gene match: 10. Germline loops: CDR1 SGDLS, CDR2 YYNGEE. The CDR3 DNA reads TGTGCCAGCGCTACCGGGACTACACCCACAGATACGCAGTATTTT. This translates into CASATGTTPTDTQYF.

By proportion, this clonotype is medium-sized. The gene calls are TRBV29-1 and TRBJ2-7; D assignment may be TRBD1 or TRBD2 (5 bases each). The V end lost 6 bases, the J end lost 7 bases, and 22 bases lay between the germline ends. Germline CDR1 reads SQVTM; CDR2 reads ANQGSEA. The CDR3 runs to 14 residues. The CDR3 loop reads CSVERDGEMREQYF. The CDR3 DNA is TGCAGCGTCGAGAGGGACGGGGAAATGAGGGAGCAGTACTTC.

A note on this clonotype: Without the conserved terminal phenylalanine or tryptophan, this CDR3 likely stems from a read error. The chain joins TRBV9 to TRBJ2-1, with D perhaps matching TRBD2 (6 bases). V lost 3 bases and J lost 8, with 9 bases in between. Germline-derived CDR1 and CDR2 are SGDLS and YYNGEE. This CDR3 contains 12 residues. The CDR3 DNA is TGTGCCAGCAGCGCAGGAGGGCATGAGCAGTTCTCC. Protein sequence: CASSAGGHEQFS.